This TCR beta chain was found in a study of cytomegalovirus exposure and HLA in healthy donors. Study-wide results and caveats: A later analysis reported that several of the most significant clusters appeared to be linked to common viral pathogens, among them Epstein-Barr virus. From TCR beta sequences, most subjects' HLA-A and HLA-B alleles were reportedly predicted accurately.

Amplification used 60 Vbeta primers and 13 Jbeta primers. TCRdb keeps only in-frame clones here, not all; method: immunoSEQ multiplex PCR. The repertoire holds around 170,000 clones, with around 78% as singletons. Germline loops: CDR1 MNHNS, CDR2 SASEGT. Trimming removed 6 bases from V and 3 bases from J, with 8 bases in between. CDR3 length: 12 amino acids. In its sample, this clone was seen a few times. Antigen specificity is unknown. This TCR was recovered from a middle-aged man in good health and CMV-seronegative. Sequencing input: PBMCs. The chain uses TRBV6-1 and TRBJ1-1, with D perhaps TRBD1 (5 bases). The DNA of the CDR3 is TGTGCCAGCAGGCGGACATACACTGAAGCTTTCTTT. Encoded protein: CASRRTYTEAFF.